The entry that follows covers one TCR beta chain sequence. This sample was taken from a study of neoadjuvant anti-PD-1 for oral cavity cancer. As for the study in general: Around day 43, patients without progression received a fourth nivolumab dose before surgery.

From germline, CDR1 is MNHNS and CDR2 SASEGT. The CDR3 has 11 amino acids. V dropped 10 bases and J dropped 3 bases, with 9 bases sitting between them. Patients had HPV-negative, locally advanced oral cavity squamous cell carcinoma. Blood cells were analyzed directly, without culture or expansion. PBMC libraries mostly used roughly 480 ng of input genomic DNA, with six replicates per sample. Repertoires were generated with immunoSEQ multiplex PCR, while TCRdb's copy carries only in-frame clones and drops some. This sample yields approximately 14,000 clones, of which less than 85% are seen a single time; 3% belongs to the top ten.

The sequence was obtained from a person between 40 and 80 years old with oral cavity squamous cell carcinoma. The sample here was PBMCs, taken before nivolumab (anti-PD-1) treatment. J is TRBJ1-1 and V is TRBV6-1; no definite D call. The CDR3 nucleotides read TGTGCCACTCCGTCTTACACTGAAGCTTTCTTT. This codes for CATPSYTEAFF.